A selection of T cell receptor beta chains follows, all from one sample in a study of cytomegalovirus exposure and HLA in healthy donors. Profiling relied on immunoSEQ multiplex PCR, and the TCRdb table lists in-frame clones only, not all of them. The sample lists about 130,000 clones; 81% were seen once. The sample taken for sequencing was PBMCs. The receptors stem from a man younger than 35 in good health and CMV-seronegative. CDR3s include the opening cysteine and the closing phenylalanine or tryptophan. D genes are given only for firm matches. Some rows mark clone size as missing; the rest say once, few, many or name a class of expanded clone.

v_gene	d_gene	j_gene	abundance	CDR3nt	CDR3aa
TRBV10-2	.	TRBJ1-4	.	TGCGCCAGCAGCACAGGGCGCTGGAGTGAAAAACTGTTTTTT	CASSTGRWSEKLFF
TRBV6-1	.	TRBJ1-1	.	TGTGCCAGCAGTGCCAGGGTCCACACTGAAGCTTTCTTT	CASSARVHTEAFF
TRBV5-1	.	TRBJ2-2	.	TGCGCCAGCAGCTTGCAAGGGGTCGAGGTTAACACCGGGGAGCTGTTTTTT	CASSLQGVEVNTGELFF
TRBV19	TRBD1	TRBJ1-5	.	TGTGCCAGTAGCCACGGGGGGGGACAGGGCGGCCATCAGCCCCAGCATTTT	CASSHGGGQGGHQPQHF
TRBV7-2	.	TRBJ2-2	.	TGTGCCAGCAGCCCGAGCCTATCACGGTTCGGGGAGCTGTTTTTT	CASSPSLSRFGELFF
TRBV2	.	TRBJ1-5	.	TGTGCCAGCAGTGAAAGTGAGGTGGTGTTGATCAATCAGCCCCAGCATTTT	CASSESEVVLINQPQHF
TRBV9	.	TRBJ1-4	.	TGTGCCAGCAGCGGTCCTGGGGGGTTAGGAGAAAAACTGTTTTTT	CASSGPGGLGEKLFF
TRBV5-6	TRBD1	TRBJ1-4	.	TGTGCCAGCAGCTCTTTCCGGGACAGCATAAATGAAAAACTGTTTTTT	CASSSFRDSINEKLFF
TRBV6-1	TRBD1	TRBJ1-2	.	TGTGCCAGCAGTTGGGACAGGGAACCCGATGGCTACACCTTC	CASSWDREPDGYTF
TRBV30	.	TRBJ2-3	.	TGTGCCTGGAGTGTAGGGCAGGGACTTATTACAGATACGCAGTATTTT	CAWSVGQGLITDTQYF
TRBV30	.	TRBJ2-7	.	TGTGCCTGGAGTGCTGGACATCGGTACGAGCAGTACTTC	CAWSAGHRYEQYF
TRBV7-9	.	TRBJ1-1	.	TGTGCCAGCAGCCCCTGGACCACTAGCGCAGCGAACACTGAAGCTTTCTTT	CASSPWTTSAANTEAFF
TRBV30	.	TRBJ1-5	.	TGTGCCTGGAGTGATCACGGGAATAATCAGCCCCAGCATTTT	CAWSDHGNNQPQHF
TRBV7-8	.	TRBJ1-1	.	TGTGCCAGCTCTGGGGGAGGCCCCATGAACACTGAAGCTTTCTTT	CASSGGGPMNTEAFF
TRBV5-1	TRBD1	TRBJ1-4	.	TGCGCCAGCAGCTTGGTTGGGACAGGGGTTGAAAAACTGTTTTTT	CASSLVGTGVEKLFF
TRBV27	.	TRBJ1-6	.	TGTGCCAGCAGTTTATCTGGGACAATATTAACTGGGAATTCACCCCTCCACTTT	CASSLSGTILTGNSPLHF
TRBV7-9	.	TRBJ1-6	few	TGTGCCAGCAGCCCGACAGTGGGTCCGAGCTCCTATAATTCACCCCTCCACTTT	CASSPTVGPSSYNSPLHF
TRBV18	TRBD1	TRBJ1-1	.	TGTGCCAGCTCACACCTTGGACAGGGGGATATTAGCCCTGAAGCTTTCTTT	CASSHLGQGDISPEAFF
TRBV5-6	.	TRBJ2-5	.	TGTGCCAGCAGCTTGGTTCTGAGACAAGAGACCCAGTACTTC	CASSLVLRQETQYF
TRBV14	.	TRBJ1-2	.	TGTGCCAGCCAACCGGGACACGTACCTCTCTGGGATGGCTACACCTTC	CASQPGHVPLWDGYTF
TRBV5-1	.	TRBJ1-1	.	TGCGCCAGCAGCCAAACGACGGGGGAGGGAGCTTTCTTT	CASSQTTGEGAFF
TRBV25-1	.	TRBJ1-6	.	TGTGCCAGCAGTGTTCAGATCTATAATTCACCCCTCCACTTT	CASSVQIYNSPLHF
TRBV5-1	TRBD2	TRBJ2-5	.	TGCGCCAGCAGCTTGATGGCTAGCGGGGGGGCAGAGACCCAGTACTTC	CASSLMASGGAETQYF
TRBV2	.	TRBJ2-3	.	TGTGCCAGCAGTGACCCTTGGACTGACACAGATACGCAGTATTTT	CASSDPWTDTDTQYF
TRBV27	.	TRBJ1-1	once	TGTGCCAGCAGGATTTCGGGGGCTGAAGCTTTCTTT	CASRISGAEAFF
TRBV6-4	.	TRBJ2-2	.	TGTGCCAGCCCGAGGGCTATGGAGGGGCGGTTAACCGGGGAGCTGTTTTTT	CASPRAMEGRLTGELFF
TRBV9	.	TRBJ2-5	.	TGTGCCAGCAGCGGGCGGACAGTGCAAGAGACCCAGTACTTC	CASSGRTVQETQYF
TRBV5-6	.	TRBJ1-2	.	TGTGCCAGCAGCTTGGATGCTACAGGAGTCTATGGCTACACCTTC	CASSLDATGVYGYTF
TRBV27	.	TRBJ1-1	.	TGTGCCAGCGCCCCGGGGGGGGTTTTCCCTGAAGCTTTCTTT	CASAPGGVFPEAFF
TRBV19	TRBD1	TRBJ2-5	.	TGTGCCAGTAGTTACTCCCAGACAGGGAAAGAGACCCAGTACTTC	CASSYSQTGKETQYF
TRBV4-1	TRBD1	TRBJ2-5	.	TGCGCCAGCAGCCAAGTCCTCGACAGGGAAGAGACCCAGTACTTC	CASSQVLDREETQYF
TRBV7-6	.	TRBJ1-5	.	TGTGCCAGCAGCCTTACCGACAGGTTAGGCAATCAGCCCCAGCATTTT	CASSLTDRLGNQPQHF
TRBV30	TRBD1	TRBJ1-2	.	TGCACGACACTTGACAGGGGGCTAGGCTACACCTTC	CTTLDRGLGYTF
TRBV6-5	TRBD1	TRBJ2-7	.	TGTGCCAGCAGTTCGCTGACAGGGGGTAAGCAGTACTTC	CASSSLTGGKQYF
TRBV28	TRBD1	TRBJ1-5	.	TGTGCCTCGGGACAGGGGGCCACATATAGCAATCAGCCCCAGCATTTT	CASGQGATYSNQPQHF
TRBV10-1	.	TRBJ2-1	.	TGCGCCAGCAGTGGATTGGCGGGGGCGGGTAATGAGCAGTTCTTC	CASSGLAGAGNEQFF
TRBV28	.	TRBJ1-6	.	TGTGCCAGCCAGGAAGGATATACTTCACCCCTCCACTTT	CASQEGYTSPLHF
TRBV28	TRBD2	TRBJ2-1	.	TGTGCCAGCAGTCTGCTGACTAGCGGGGGCCACAATGAGCAGTTCTTC	CASSLLTSGGHNEQFF
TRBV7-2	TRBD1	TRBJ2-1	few	TGTGCCAGCAGCTCACCGGGTGCCGGGACAGCCTACAATGAGCAGTTCTTC	CASSSPGAGTAYNEQFF
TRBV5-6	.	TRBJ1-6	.	TGTGCCAGCAGCTTGACCAAGACTGCACTAAATTCACCCCTCCACTTT	CASSLTKTALNSPLHF
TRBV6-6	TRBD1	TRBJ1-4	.	TGTGCCAGCAGTCCACGACAGGGGGTCAGTGAAAAACTGTTTTTT	CASSPRQGVSEKLFF
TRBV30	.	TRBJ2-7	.	TGTGCCTGGAGAGACTCTCCCCCAGGGGATTACGAGCAGTACTTC	CAWRDSPPGDYEQYF
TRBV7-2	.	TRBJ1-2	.	TGTGCCAGCAGCCCAAGAGCCGAAAACTATGGCTACACCTTC	CASSPRAENYGYTF
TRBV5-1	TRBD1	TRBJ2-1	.	TGCGCCAGCAGCGCCGGGACAGGGAGTTACAATGAGCAGTTCTTC	CASSAGTGSYNEQFF